Below are 2 T cell receptor beta chains sequenced from a single sample in a study of T-cell memory formation after mild COVID-19. TCRdb itself ran the 5' RACE reads through MiXCR, one entry per CDR3 protein. The data contain more than 350,000 distinct CDR3 sequences, more than 20% of them singletons. The sample taken for sequencing was PBMCs or a T cell subset sorted from them (not recorded which). The receptors were sampled from an adult woman who had mild COVID-19 (a few samples of this study predate the infection). Cell type and time point are not known.

Ten or more counts support this clonotype. The chain has TRBV12-3 or TRBV12-4 and TRBJ1-4, with 8 nucleotides matching TRBD1. This CDR3 region has 16 residues. Unmatched junction bases numbered 9, after V lost 6 bases and J lost 3 bases. The CDR3 loop reads CASSQLTGAANEKLFF. In DNA, the CDR3 is TGTGCCAGCAGCCAGCTGACAGGGGCAGCTAATGAAAAACTGTTTTTT.

This clonotype has only one observation. The chain couples TRBV12-3 or TRBV12-4 to TRBJ2-1; D may be TRBD2 (6 bases). Trimming removed 3 bases from V and 7 bases from J, with 16 bases in between. CDR3 length equals 15 residues. The CDR3 bases are TGTGCCAGCAGTTTGAGTAGCGGAACAAAGAATGAGCAGTTCTTC. Translation gives CASSLSSGTKNEQFF.